This is a list of T cell receptor beta chains from one sample in a study of T cell responses to AZD1222 COVID-19 vaccine. Method: immunoSEQ multiplex PCR; TCRdb's copy keeps in-frame clones and lacks some. The sample lists 54,000 or so clones; 87% were seen once. Sequenced material: peripheral blood, taken on day 0 of AZD1222 vaccination. Receptor source: an adult in good health. Each CDR3 is given without its conserved first and last residue.

CDR3aa: ASPSSSSGHNQPQH
v_gene: TRBV5-8

CDR3aa: ASTSRGDLERQY
v_gene: TRBV7-9

CDR3aa: ASSIAGTEAF
v_gene: TRBV19

CDR3aa: ASSPQGNSPLH
v_gene: TRBV7-9

CDR3aa: ASSLGSGGNQPQH
v_gene: TRBV5-8

CDR3aa: ASDHNGQGLTDTQY
v_gene: TRBV28

CDR3aa: ASSQGGEQF
v_gene: TRBV6-2/TRBV6-3

CDR3aa: ASSPPGGADTQY
v_gene: TRBV18

CDR3aa: AISSGTNNEQF
v_gene: TRBV10-3

CDR3aa: ASSLGQSYSPLH
v_gene: TRBV5-5

CDR3aa: AISEGGQGGDNYGYT
v_gene: TRBV10-3

CDR3aa: ASGGLLRDEQF
v_gene: TRBV2

CDR3aa: ASSLTASNQPQH
v_gene: TRBV4-1

CDR3aa: ASGYSYNSPLH
v_gene: TRBV12-3/TRBV12-4

CDR3aa: ASSGTGMSPLH
v_gene: TRBV2

CDR3aa: ASSAGGPKRGEQY
v_gene: TRBV9